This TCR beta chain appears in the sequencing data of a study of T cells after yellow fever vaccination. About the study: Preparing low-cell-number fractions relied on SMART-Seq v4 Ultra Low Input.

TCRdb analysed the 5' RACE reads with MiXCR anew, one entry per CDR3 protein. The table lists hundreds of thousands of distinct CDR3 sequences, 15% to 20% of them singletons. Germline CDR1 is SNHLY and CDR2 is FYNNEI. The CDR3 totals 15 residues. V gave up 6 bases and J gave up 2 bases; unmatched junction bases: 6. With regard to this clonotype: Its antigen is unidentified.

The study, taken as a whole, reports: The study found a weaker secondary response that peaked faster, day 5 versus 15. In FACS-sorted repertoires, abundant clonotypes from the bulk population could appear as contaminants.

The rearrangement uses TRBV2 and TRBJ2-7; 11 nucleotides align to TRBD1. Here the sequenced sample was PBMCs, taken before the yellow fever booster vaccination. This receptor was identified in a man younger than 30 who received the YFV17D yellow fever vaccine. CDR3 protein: CASRDRTGGAYEQYF. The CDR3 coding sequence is TGTGCCAGCAGGGACCGGACAGGGGGCGCCTACGAGCAGTACTTC.